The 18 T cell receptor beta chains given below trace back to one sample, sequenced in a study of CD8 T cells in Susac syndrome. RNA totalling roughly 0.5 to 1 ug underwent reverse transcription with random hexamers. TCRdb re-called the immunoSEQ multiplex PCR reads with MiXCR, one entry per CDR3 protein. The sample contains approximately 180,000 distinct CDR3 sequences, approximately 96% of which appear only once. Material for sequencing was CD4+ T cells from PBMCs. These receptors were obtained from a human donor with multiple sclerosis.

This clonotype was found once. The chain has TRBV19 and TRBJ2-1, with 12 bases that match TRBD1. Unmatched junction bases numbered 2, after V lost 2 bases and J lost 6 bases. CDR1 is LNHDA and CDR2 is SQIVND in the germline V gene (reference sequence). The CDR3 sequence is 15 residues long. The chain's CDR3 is CASSIWGQGANEQFF. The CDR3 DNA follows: TGTGCCAGTAGTATATGGGGACAGGGGGCCAATGAGCAGTTCTTC.

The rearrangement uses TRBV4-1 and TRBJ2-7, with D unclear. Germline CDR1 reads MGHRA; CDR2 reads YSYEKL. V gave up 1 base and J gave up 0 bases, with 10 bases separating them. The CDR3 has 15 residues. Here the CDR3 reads CASSQGSESSYEQYF. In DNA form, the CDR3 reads TGCGCCAGCAGCCAAGGGTCGGAAAGCTCCTACGAGCAGTACTTC.

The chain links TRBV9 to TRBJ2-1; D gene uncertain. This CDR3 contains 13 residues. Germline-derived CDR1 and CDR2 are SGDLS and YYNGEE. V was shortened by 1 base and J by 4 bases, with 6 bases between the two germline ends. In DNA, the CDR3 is TGTGCCAGCAGCGTAACTCTTTACAATGAGCAGTTCTTC. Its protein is CASSVTLYNEQFF.

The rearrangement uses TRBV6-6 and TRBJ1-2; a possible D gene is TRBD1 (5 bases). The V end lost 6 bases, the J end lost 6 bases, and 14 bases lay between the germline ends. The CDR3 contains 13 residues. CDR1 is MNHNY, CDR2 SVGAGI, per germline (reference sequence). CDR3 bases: TGTGCCAGCAGGTCCCGGGACGGTGATGGCTACACCTTC. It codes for CASRSRDGDGYTF.

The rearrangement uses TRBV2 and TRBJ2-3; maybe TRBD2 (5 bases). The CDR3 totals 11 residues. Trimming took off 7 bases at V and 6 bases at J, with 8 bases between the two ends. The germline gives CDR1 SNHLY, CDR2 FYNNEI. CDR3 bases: TGTGCCAGCATGACTACGGATACGCAGTATTTT. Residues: CASMTTDTQYF.

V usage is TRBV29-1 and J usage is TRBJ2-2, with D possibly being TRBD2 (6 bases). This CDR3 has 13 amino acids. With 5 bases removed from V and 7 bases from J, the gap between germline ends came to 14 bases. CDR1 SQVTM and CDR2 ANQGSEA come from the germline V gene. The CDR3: CSVWDFLGGELFF. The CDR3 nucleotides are TGCAGCGTTTGGGACTTCCTAGGCGGGGAGCTGTTTTTT.

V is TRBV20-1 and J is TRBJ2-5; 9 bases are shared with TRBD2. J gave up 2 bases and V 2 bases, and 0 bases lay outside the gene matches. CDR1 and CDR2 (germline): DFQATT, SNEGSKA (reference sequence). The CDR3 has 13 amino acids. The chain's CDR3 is CSARLAGQETQYF. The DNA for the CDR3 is TGCAGTGCTAGACTAGCGGGGCAAGAGACCCAGTACTTC.

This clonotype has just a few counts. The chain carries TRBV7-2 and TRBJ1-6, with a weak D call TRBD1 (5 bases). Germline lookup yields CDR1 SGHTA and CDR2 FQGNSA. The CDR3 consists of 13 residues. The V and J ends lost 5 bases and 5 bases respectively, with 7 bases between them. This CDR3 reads CASSRDHNSPLHF. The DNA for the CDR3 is TGTGCCAGCAGCAGGGACCATAATTCACCCCTCCACTTT.

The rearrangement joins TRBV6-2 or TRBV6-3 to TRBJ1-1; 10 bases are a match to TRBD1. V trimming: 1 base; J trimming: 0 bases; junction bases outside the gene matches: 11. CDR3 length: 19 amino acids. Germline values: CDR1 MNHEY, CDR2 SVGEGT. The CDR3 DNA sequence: TGTGCCAGCAGTTACTTTGGAGACAGGGGGCGTCGGGTGAACACTGAAGCTTTCTTT. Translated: CASSYFGDRGRRVNTEAFF.

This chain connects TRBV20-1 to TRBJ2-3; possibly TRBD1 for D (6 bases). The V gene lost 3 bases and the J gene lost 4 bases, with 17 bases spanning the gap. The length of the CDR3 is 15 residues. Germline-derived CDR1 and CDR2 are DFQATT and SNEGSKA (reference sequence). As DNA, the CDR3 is TGCAGTGCTAGGGGCCCTTGGGGGCAGGCAGATACGCAGTATTTT. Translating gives CSARGPWGQADTQYF.

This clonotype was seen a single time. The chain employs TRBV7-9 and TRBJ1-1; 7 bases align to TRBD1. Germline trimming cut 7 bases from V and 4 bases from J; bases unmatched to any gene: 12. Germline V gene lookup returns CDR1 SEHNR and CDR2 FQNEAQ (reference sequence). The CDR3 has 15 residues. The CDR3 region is CASIPWDRATTEAFF. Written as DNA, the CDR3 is TGTGCCAGCATCCCGTGGGACAGAGCAACCACTGAAGCTTTCTTT.

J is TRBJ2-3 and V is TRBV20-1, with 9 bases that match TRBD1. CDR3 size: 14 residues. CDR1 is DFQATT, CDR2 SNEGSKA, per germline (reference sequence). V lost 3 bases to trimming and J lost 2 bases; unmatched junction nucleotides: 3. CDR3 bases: TGCAGTGCTAGCGGGACAGGGACCACAGATACGCAGTATTTT. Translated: CSASGTGTTDTQYF.

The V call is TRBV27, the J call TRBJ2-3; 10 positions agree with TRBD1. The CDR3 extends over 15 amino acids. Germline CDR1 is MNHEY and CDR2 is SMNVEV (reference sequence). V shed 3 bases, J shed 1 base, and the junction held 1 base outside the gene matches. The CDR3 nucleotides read TGTGCCAGCAGTTTCGGACAGGGGGGCACAGATACGCAGTATTTT. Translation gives CASSFGQGGTDTQYF.

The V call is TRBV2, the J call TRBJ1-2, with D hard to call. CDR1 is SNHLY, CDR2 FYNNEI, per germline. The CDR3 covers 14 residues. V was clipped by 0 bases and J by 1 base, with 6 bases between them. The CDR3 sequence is CASSEAPVNYGYTF. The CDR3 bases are TGTGCCAGCAGTGAAGCCCCGGTTAACTATGGCTACACCTTC.

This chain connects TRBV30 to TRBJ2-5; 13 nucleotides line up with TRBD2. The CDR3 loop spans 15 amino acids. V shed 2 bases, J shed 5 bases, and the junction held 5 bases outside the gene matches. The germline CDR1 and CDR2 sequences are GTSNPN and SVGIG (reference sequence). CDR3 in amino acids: CAWSTLAGGFETQYF. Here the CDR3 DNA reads TGTGCCTGGAGTACACTAGCGGGGGGGTTCGAGACCCAGTACTTC.

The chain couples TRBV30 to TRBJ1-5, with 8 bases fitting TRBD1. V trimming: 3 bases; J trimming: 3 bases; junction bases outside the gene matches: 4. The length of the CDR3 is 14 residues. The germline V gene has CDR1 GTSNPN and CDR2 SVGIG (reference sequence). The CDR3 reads CAWSTDRVNQPQHF. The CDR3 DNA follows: TGTGCCTGGAGCACGGACAGGGTCAATCAGCCCCAGCATTTT.

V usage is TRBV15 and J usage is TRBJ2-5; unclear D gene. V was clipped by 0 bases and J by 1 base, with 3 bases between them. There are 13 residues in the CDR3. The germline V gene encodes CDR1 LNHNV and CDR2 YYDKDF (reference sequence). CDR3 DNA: TGTGCCACCAGCAGAGATTTCCAAGAGACCCAGTACTTC. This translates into CATSRDFQETQYF. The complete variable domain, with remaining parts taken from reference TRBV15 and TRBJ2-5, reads DAMVIQNPRYQVTQFGKPVTLSCSQTLNHNVMYWYQQKSSQAPKLLFHYYDKDFNNEADTPDNFQSRRPNTSFCFLDIRSPGLGDTAMYLCATSRDFQETQYFGPGTRLLVL.

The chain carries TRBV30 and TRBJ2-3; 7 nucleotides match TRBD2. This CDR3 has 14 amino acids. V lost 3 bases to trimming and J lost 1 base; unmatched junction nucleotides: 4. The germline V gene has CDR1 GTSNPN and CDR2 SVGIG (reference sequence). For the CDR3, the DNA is TGTGCCTGGAGGAGGAGCGGGGGCACAGATACGCAGTATTTT. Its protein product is CAWRRSGGTDTQYF.